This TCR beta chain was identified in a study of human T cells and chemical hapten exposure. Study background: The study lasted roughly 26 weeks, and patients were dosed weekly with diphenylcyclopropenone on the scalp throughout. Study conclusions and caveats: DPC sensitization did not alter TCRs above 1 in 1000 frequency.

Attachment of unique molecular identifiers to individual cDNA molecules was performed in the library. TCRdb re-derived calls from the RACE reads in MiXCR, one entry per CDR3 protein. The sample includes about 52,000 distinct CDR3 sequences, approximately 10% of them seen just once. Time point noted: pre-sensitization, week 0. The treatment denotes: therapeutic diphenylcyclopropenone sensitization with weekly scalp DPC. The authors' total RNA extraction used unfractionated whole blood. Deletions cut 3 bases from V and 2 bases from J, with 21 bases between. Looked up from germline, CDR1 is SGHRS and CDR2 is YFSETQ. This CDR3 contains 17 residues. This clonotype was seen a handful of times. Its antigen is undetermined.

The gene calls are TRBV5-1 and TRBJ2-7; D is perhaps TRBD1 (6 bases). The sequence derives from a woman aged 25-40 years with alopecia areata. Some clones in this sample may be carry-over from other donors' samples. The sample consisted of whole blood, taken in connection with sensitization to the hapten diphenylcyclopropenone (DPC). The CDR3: CASSWGVLRDMTYEQYF. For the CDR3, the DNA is TGCGCCAGCAGCTGGGGCGTCCTCCGGGACATGACCTACGAGCAGTACTTC. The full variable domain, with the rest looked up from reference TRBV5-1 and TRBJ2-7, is KAGVTQTPRYLIKTRGQQVTLSCSPISGHRSVSWYQQTPGQGLQFLFEYFSETQRNKGNFPGRFSGRQFSNSRSEMNVSTLELGDSALYLCASSWGVLRDMTYEQYFGPGTRLTVT.